Below are 7 T cell receptor beta chains sequenced from a single sample in a study of T cells in Graves' hyperthyroidism and ophthalmopathy (dated by TCRdb to about 2019). Library construction relied on multiplex PCR. Sequencing used an Illumina HiSeq 2000. TCR beta CDR3 regions were amplified from RNA transcripts. For the first round of RT-PCR on the TCR CDR3, the HTBI primer set was used together with the Qiagen OneStep RT-PCR kit. TCRdb applied fastp at Q25 and MiXCR to the public reads, then kept only in-frame beta chains. Rows are combined by CDR3 protein, so each entry shows the most common genes and DNA. The sample data list roughly 570,000 distinct CDR3 sequences, and about a sixth of these were observed just once. The ten largest make up approximately 7.4% of the sample. The specimen sequenced was blood. These receptors were collected from a woman aged 25-40 years with Graves' hyperthyroidism.

This clonotype was found many times. This chain connects TRBV3-1 to TRBJ2-3; no firm D call. CDR1 is LGHDT and CDR2 is YNNKEL in the germline V gene (reference sequence). V lost 1 base and J 2 bases, leaving 4 bases between the germline ends. The CDR3 is 13 residues long. CDR3 DNA sequence: TGTGCCAGCAGCCAAGTGCCCACAGATACGCAGTATTTT. Translation: CASSQVPTDTQYF.

The genes are TRBV5-1 and TRBJ2-4; the D gene is possibly TRBD1 (5 bases). Germline V gives CDR1 SGHRS, CDR2 YFSETQ. This CDR3 is 15 amino acids long. V was cut by 1 base and J by 6 bases, with 14 bases left in between. CDR3 nucleotide sequence: TGCGCCAGCAGCTTGTCAAGTAGCCAGGGAAACATTCAGTACTTC. It translates to CASSLSSSQGNIQYF.

This clonotype was seen at least ten times. The J gene is TRBJ1-5, the V gene TRBV2; 9 positions match TRBD1. Trimming took 4 bases from V and 5 from J; bases not matched to a gene: 0. Per germline, CDR1 SNHLY and CDR2 FYNNEI. The CDR3 sequence is 13 residues long. The CDR3 spells CASSGTGDQPQHF. CDR3 sequence (DNA): TGTGCCAGCAGTGGGACAGGGGATCAGCCCCAGCATTTT.

This clonotype was picked up a small number of times. The CDR3 here is CASSTTVPGANVLTF. In DNA form, the CDR3 reads TGTGCCAGCAGCACGACAGTCCCTGGGGCCAACGTCCTGACTTTC. The V and J genes are TRBV28 and TRBJ2-6, with a weak D call TRBD1 (5 bases). Germline values: CDR1 MDHEN, CDR2 SYDVKM. This CDR3 has 15 amino acids. Trimming pared 6 bases from V and 2 bases from J, leaving 11 bases between.

This clonotype was recorded a few times. A read error may account for a junction end that differs from germline. This chain links TRBV7-2 with TRBJ2-7; 10 bases agree with TRBD1. Germline loops: CDR1 SGHTA, CDR2 FQGNSA. CDR3 length: 17 residues. The CDR3 loop is CASSLGTYRDRGYGQYF. CDR3 nucleotides: TGTGCCAGCAGCTTAGGGACTTACCGGGACAGGGGTTACGGGCAGTACTTC.

The chain has TRBV29-1 and TRBJ2-7; tentatively, D is TRBD1 or TRBD2 (5 bases each). Germline V gives CDR1 SQVTM, CDR2 ANQGSEA. This CDR3 has 16 amino acids. V was trimmed by 2 bases and J by 3 bases, leaving 20 bases between them. The CDR3 sequence is CSVEMPGPDKIYEQYF. The DNA of the CDR3 is TGCAGCGTTGAAATGCCGGGACCCGATAAAATCTACGAGCAGTACTTC.

In its sample, this clonotype was seen a few times. CDR3 loop: CASSGSAGGIREETQYF. In DNA form, the CDR3 reads TGTGCCAGCAGTGGGTCGGCAGGGGGTATACGTGAGGAGACCCAGTACTTC. V gene TRBV25-1 combines with J gene TRBJ2-5; 7 bases are shared with TRBD1. With 4 bases clipped from V and 5 bases from J, the junction kept 16 bases outside the gene matches. The CDR3 length is 17 residues. Germline lookup yields CDR1 MGHDK and CDR2 SYGVNS.